The entry below describes one T cell receptor beta chain. The antigen is unknown. This sample stems from a study of cytomegalovirus exposure and HLA in healthy donors. This PCR relied on a set of 60 Vbeta primers and 13 Jbeta primers. Authors' data handling: Among the unique TCR beta chains that a later analysis counted, 75 million to 85 million in all, roughly 11 million were shared. Clones were read by immunoSEQ multiplex PCR, and TCRdb kept only the in-frame ones, dropping some. The DNA gave D and trimming, while V, J and clone size come from that table. The table includes over 200,000 clones, more than 75% detected once. Study conclusions and caveats: The study carried out a later analysis of TCR beta sequences. It associated under 20,000 of them with specific HLA alleles at a false discovery rate of 0.05. TCR association rates varied by HLA locus in a later analysis, with DRB1 highest and HLA-C lowest. Presence/absence analyses rested on an assumption that sequencing depth was roughly uniform across donors.

This CDR3 is built from 15 residues. Germline assignment: CDR1 MDHEN and CDR2 SYDVKM. J was trimmed by 5 bases and V by 4 bases; bases with no gene match: 9. Input material: PBMCs. The chain joins TRBV28 to TRBJ2-3, with 7 bases aligning to TRBD2. The receptor comes from a human donor in good health. The DNA of the CDR3 is TGTGCCAGCAGTTCCCCCGGGGGGTCTGGAGATACGCAGTATTTT. Its protein is CASSSPGGSGDTQYF.